This record looks at one TCR beta chain sequence and its context. This sample was taken from a study of blood T cell repertoires in COVID-19. The overall study: Acute-phase and convalescent COVID-19 samples originated in the United States, Italy and Spain. The cDNA or gDNA used as material had been derived from T cells, B-cell-depleted T cells, or PBMCs.

The CDR3 is 14 residues long. Trimming stripped 5 bases from V and 3 bases from J, with 11 bases between. Germline V gene sequence: CDR1 LNHDA, CDR2 SQIVND (reference sequence). Only in-frame clones appear in the TCRdb table, and some are missing; sequencing was by immunoSEQ multiplex PCR. The table lists some 200,000 clones, around 85% of them singletons. Sequencing was carried out using peripheral blood. The source of this sequence is a woman in her fifties or sixties with acute or convalescent COVID-19. This sequence joins TRBV19 and TRBJ2-1; tentative D call: TRBD1 (5 bases). Written as DNA, the CDR3 is TGTGCCAGTAGTGGGCAGGACAACTACAATGAGCAGTTCTTC. The encoded protein is CASSGQDNYNEQFF.